The present TCR beta chain was sequenced within a study of blood T cell repertoires in COVID-19. As for the study in general: Samples representing acute and convalescent COVID-19 were sourced from the United States, Italy and Spain. The analysed material was cDNA or gDNA that came from T cells, B-cell-depleted T cells, or PBMCs.

CDR1 is DFQATT and CDR2 is SNEGSKA in the germline V gene (reference sequence). The CDR3 covers 10 residues. Trimming took off 1 base at V and 8 bases at J, with 5 bases between the two ends. Authors' data handling: Amplification of reference gene primers was used by the study to estimate nucleated cell counts. Assay: immunoSEQ multiplex PCR; the TCRdb copy retains only in-frame clones and omits some. The DNA was the basis for D and trimming; V, J and clone size are from that table. The sample has 110,000 to 150,000 clones; around 82% are singletons. This clone showed up just a few times. Donors were grouped by their self-reported clinical history.

The rearrangement links TRBV20-1 to TRBJ1-1; no clear D gene. The source is a woman aged 45-65 years who had recovered from COVID-19. Sequenced: PBMCs or T cells enriched from blood (not recorded which). CDR3 sequence reads: CSARAYEAFF. The DNA for the CDR3 is TGCAGTGCTAGAGCCTACGAAGCTTTCTTT.